This T cell receptor (beta chain) was profiled in a study of T cells in Graves' hyperthyroidism and ophthalmopathy. Study conclusions and caveats: The majority of expanded thyroid clonotypes above 0.001 also appeared in blood.

Note on this clonotype: Its antigen is unidentified. One end of the junction fails to match germline, which may point to a read error.

Amplification of TCR beta CDR3 regions used RNA as the template. The primer set for the first-round RT-PCR of the TCR CDR3 was HTBI. TCRdb reanalysed the multiplex PCR reads using MiXCR and keeps one entry per CDR3 protein. The data contain about 600,000 distinct CDR3 sequences, approximately 16% of them seen just once; the ten biggest clones take up less than 3.5%. CDR3 length: 14 residues. In germline, CDR1 is MNHNS, CDR2 SASEGT. The V gene is TRBV6-1, the J gene TRBJ2-1; 10 bases map to TRBD2. Input material: blood. This TCR was sampled from a woman aged 40 to 55 with Graves' ophthalmopathy. CDR3: CASDSTSGNNERFF. In DNA, the CDR3 is TGTGCCAGCGACAGTACTAGCGGGAATAATGAGCGGTTCTTC.